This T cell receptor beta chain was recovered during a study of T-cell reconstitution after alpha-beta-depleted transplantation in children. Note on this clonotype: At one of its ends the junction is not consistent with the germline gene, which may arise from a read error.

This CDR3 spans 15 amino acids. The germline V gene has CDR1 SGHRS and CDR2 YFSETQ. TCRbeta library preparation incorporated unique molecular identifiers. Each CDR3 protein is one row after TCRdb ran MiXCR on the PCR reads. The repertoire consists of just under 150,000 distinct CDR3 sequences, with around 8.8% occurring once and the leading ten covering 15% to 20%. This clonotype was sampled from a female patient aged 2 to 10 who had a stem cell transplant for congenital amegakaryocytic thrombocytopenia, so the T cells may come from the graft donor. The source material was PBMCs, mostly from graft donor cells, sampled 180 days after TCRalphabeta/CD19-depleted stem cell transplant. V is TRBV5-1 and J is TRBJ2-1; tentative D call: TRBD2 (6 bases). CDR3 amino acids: CASHPRGAGQSAQSF. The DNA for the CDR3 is TGCGCCAGCCATCCGAGAGGAGCGGGCCAAAGTGCGCAGTCCTTC.